This T cell receptor (beta chain) is from a study of a mutant IDH1 vaccine in newly diagnosed glioma. Looking at the study overall: Mean patient age was about 40 years; approximately 62% were male and about 40% female. Prior therapy was radiotherapy, temozolomide, or both; most received both.

The CDR3 runs to 14 residues. V was cut by 4 bases and J by 2 bases, with 11 bases left in between. CDR1 and CDR2 (germline): LNHNV, YYDKDF (reference sequence). Time point meaning: baseline, week 1 (first vaccination visit). Specified treatment: pre-vaccination baseline after standard-of-care therapy. Newly diagnosed WHO grade 3 or 4 IDH1-mutant, ATRX-lost astrocytomas were identified in the donors. Only in-frame clones appear in the TCRdb table, and some are missing; sequencing was by immunoSEQ multiplex PCR. The sample yields 20,000 to 25,000 clones, 93% seen once. This specimen consisted of PBMCs, obtained from a glioma patient treated with radiotherapy, temozolomide or both. The chain couples TRBV15 to TRBJ1-2; D gene uncertain. This clonotype was obtained from a man aged 40-55 years with glioma. The CDR3 loop reads CATSMVGENYGYTF. The CDR3 DNA is TGTGCCACCAGCATGGTCGGGGAAAACTATGGCTACACCTTC.